These 23 T cell receptor beta chains originate from one sample sequenced in a study of T-cell memory formation after mild COVID-19. TCRdb processed the 5' RACE reads anew with MiXCR; each CDR3 protein has one entry. The sample has a few hundred thousand distinct CDR3 sequences; more than 15% are singletons. The source material was PBMCs or a T cell subset sorted from them (not recorded which). Every receptor here comes from a man between 18 and 29 years old who had mild COVID-19 (a few samples of this study predate the infection). Cell type and time point are not known.

The table lists this clonotype with a few counts. CDR3 nucleotide sequence: TGCAGTGCTAGTGGTCTGGGGGACACTGAAGCTTTCTTT. Translation: CSASGLGDTEAFF. The chain has TRBV20-1 and TRBJ1-1; D possibly corresponds to TRBD1 (5 bases). CDR1 DFQATT and CDR2 SNEGSKA come from the germline V gene (reference sequence). CDR3 length: 13 residues. V shed 3 bases and J shed 3 bases, with 11 bases lying between them.

The rearrangement joins TRBV6-2 or TRBV6-3 to TRBJ1-2; a weak D match, TRBD1 (6 bases). V gave up 4 bases and J gave up 8 bases, with 14 bases separating them. Germline-derived CDR1 and CDR2 are MNHEY and SVGEGT. There are 13 residues in the CDR3. The CDR3 loop is CASSSFRGSGYTF. In nucleotides, the CDR3 is TGTGCCAGCAGTTCCTTCAGGGGAAGCGGCTACACCTTC.

The genes are TRBV2 and TRBJ2-7; possibly TRBD2 for D (6 bases). V gave up 4 bases and J gave up 4 bases, with 11 bases separating them. This CDR3 comprises 13 residues. In germline, CDR1 is SNHLY, CDR2 FYNNEI. CDR3 in amino acids: CASSAGGAYEQYF. The CDR3, as DNA: TGTGCCAGCAGTGCCGGGGGTGCATACGAGCAGTACTTC.

The chain couples TRBV6-5 to TRBJ1-2, with 8 bases fitting TRBD1. Per the germline V gene, CDR1 is MNHEY and CDR2 is SVGAGI. With 2 bases clipped from V and 7 bases from J, the junction kept 3 bases outside the gene matches. This CDR3 region has 13 residues. DNA for the CDR3: TGTGCCAGCAGTTACGGGACAGGCGGTGGCTACACCTTC. Translated: CASSYGTGGGYTF.

This sequence joins TRBV20-1 and TRBJ2-3; weak D call: TRBD1 (5 bases). The germline V gene encodes CDR1 DFQATT and CDR2 SNEGSKA (reference sequence). The V and J ends lost 5 bases and 3 bases respectively, with 12 bases between them. The CDR3 length is 13 residues. CDR3 in DNA: TGCAGTGCTCTGGCTCAGGGAACAGATACGCAGTATTTT. Protein product: CSALAQGTDTQYF.

This chain uses TRBV10-3 with TRBJ1-1, with D maybe TRBD1 (5 bases). The germline V gene has CDR1 ENHRY and CDR2 SYGVKD. Between the trimmed V and J ends, which lost 6 bases and 1 base, there was a span of 12 bases. The CDR3 extends over 14 amino acids. CDR3 DNA sequence: TGTGCCATCAGAGCCCTGGGGGGGAACACTGAAGCTTTCTTT. It encodes CAIRALGGNTEAFF.

V and J are TRBV5-1 and TRBJ2-5; 9 bases agree with TRBD1. Germline V CDR1 and CDR2: SGHRS, YFSETQ. V gave up 2 bases and J gave up 5 bases; unmatched junction bases: 4. This CDR3 contains 14 residues. CDR3 DNA: TGCGCCAGCAGCTTACAGGGGGCGCGGGAGACCCAGTACTTC. Encoded protein: CASSLQGARETQYF.

The chain carries TRBV6-6 and TRBJ1-5; possible D gene TRBD1, 6 bases. Germline values: CDR1 MNHNY, CDR2 SVGAGI (reference sequence). This CDR3 is 17 amino acids long. V lost 3 bases, J lost 0 bases, and 15 bases lay in between. DNA of the CDR3: TGTGCCAGCAGTTATCCCTCCGGGACAACTAGCAATCAGCCCCAGCATTTT. Its translation is CASSYPSGTTSNQPQHF.

The chain recombines TRBV4-3 with TRBJ2-2, with D possibly matching TRBD2 (6 bases). CDR1 and CDR2 (germline): LGHNA, YSLEER. The CDR3 runs 14 residues. V was shortened by 2 bases and J by 6 bases, with 10 bases between the two germline ends. The CDR3 nucleotides are TGCGCCAGCAGCCAACTGGGGGGACCCGGGGAGCTGTTTTTT. Its protein product is CASSQLGGPGELFF.

The rearrangement links TRBV4-1 to TRBJ1-4, with D maybe TRBD1 (5 bases). V dropped 3 bases and J dropped 7 bases, with 18 bases sitting between them. The CDR3 sequence is 16 residues long. The V gene's germline CDR1 is MGHRA and CDR2 YSYEKL. This CDR3 is CASSQTLRAGTEKLFF. In DNA, the CDR3 is TGCGCCAGCAGCCAGACCCTGCGCGCAGGGACTGAAAAACTGTTTTTT.

This clonotype was detected a few times. This sequence joins TRBV5-1 and TRBJ2-2; 11 bases align to TRBD2. V lost 3 bases and J lost 4; bases outside the gene matches: 2. This CDR3 contains 15 residues. Germline-derived CDR1 and CDR2 are SGHRS and YFSETQ. For the CDR3, the DNA is TGCGCCAGCAGCTCCGGGACTAGCGGCACCGGGGAGCTGTTTTTT. This gives the protein CASSSGTSGTGELFF. The full variable domain, in which reference TRBV5-1 and TRBJ2-2 provide the parts outside the CDR3, is KAGVTQTPRYLIKTRGQQVTLSCSPISGHRSVSWYQQTPGQGLQFLFEYFSETQRNKGNFPGRFSGRQFSNSRSEMNVSTLELGDSALYLCASSSGTSGTGELFFGEGSRLTVL.

This clonotype has just a few counts. This chain uses TRBV7-2 with TRBJ2-2; D ambiguous. CDR3 length: 15 residues. Germline-derived CDR1 and CDR2 are SGHTA and FQGNSA. Trimming left V 1 base short and J 2 bases short, with 8 bases between. The CDR3 nucleotides read TGTGCCAGCAGCTTAGGGGTCTTAAACACCGGGGAGCTGTTTTTT. This translates into CASSLGVLNTGELFF. Variable domain in full (rest from reference TRBV7-2 and TRBJ2-2): GAGVSQSPSNKVTEKGKDVELRCDPISGHTALYWYRQSLGQGLEFLIYFQGNSAPDKSGLPSDRFSAERTGGSVSTLTIQRTQQEDSAVYLCASSLGVLNTGELFFGEGSRLTVL.

This chain links TRBV10-3 with TRBJ1-2; 8 nucleotides agree with TRBD1. This CDR3 region has 14 residues. With V trimmed by 0 bases and J by 4 bases, 1 base remained unmatched. Germline V gives CDR1 ENHRY, CDR2 SYGVKD. The CDR3 reads CAISESDRGYGYTF. CDR3 bases: TGTGCCATCAGTGAGTCCGACAGGGGCTATGGCTACACCTTC.

This clonotype was counted a few times. This rearrangement joins TRBV5-1 to TRBJ1-2; 9 bases line up with TRBD1. The CDR3 is 13 residues long. Per the germline V gene, CDR1 is SGHRS and CDR2 is YFSETQ. V shed 2 bases and J 8 bases; nucleotides not matched to a gene: 4. The CDR3 DNA is TGCGCCAGCAGCTTACAGGGGGCTGAAGGCTACACCTTC. This sequence encodes CASSLQGAEGYTF. Complete variable domain (other parts from reference TRBV5-1 and TRBJ1-2): KAGVTQTPRYLIKTRGQQVTLSCSPISGHRSVSWYQQTPGQGLQFLFEYFSETQRNKGNFPGRFSGRQFSNSRSEMNVSTLELGDSALYLCASSLQGAEGYTFGSGTRLTVV.

V usage is TRBV7-3 and J usage is TRBJ1-2; weak D call: TRBD1 (5 bases). CDR1 and CDR2 from the germline V gene are SGHTA and FQGTGA. The CDR3 loop spans 14 amino acids. Trimming took off 5 bases at V and 3 bases at J, with 13 bases between the two ends. CDR3 nucleotides: TGTGCCAGCAGCCCCGGGGGGGTTGACTATGGCTACACCTTC. This codes for CASSPGGVDYGYTF.

V is TRBV7-2 and J is TRBJ2-4, with D possibly TRBD2 on 7 matching bases. The V gene's germline CDR1 is SGHTA and CDR2 FQGNSA. V lost 5 bases to trimming and J lost 9 bases, with 20 bases between them. CDR3 length: 15 amino acids. The CDR3 region has the DNA TGTGCCAGCAGCCCACGATACCAAGGGGGGGTCATTCAGTACTTC. Protein: CASSPRYQGGVIQYF.

The chain links TRBV12-3 or TRBV12-4 to TRBJ2-1; D is uncertain. V was pared by 2 bases and J by 7 bases, with 9 bases between. This CDR3 has 13 residues. CDR3 loop: CASSLSSVNEQFF. The DNA for the CDR3 is TGTGCCAGCAGTTTAAGCTCTGTTAATGAGCAGTTCTTC.

This clonotype was counted only a few times. The chain combines TRBV7-2 with TRBJ2-5, with a possible D match to TRBD2 (5 bases). The CDR3 is 14 residues long. CDR1 and CDR2 (germline): SGHTA, FQGNSA. V lost 4 bases to trimming and J lost 7 bases, with 16 bases between them. In nucleotides, the CDR3 is TGTGCCAGCAGCTCCCTTCGGGGAAAGGGGACCCAGTACTTC. Its protein is CASSSLRGKGTQYF. The whole variable domain, filled in from reference TRBV7-2 and TRBJ2-5, reads GAGVSQSPSNKVTEKGKDVELRCDPISGHTALYWYRQSLGQGLEFLIYFQGNSAPDKSGLPSDRFSAERTGGSVSTLTIQRTQQEDSAVYLCASSSLRGKGTQYFGPGTRLLVL.

The chain joins TRBV12-3 or TRBV12-4 to TRBJ2-7; TRBD2 aligns across 10 bases. The CDR3 is 15 residues long. With V trimmed by 3 bases and J by 4 bases, 6 bases remained unmatched. CDR3 amino acids: CASSFSLAGDYEQYV. The DNA of the CDR3 is TGTGCCAGCAGTTTCTCCCTAGCGGGGGATTACGAGCAGTACGTC.

This clonotype was seen more than once but under ten times. The rearrangement joins TRBV20-1 to TRBJ2-3; the D gene is possibly TRBD1 (6 bases). This CDR3 has 13 residues. Germline CDR1 reads DFQATT; CDR2 reads SNEGSKA (reference sequence). Deletions cut 1 base from V and 5 bases from J, with 10 bases between. DNA of the CDR3: TGCAGTGCTAGAGTCTCGGGACAAGATACGCAGTATTTT. Protein sequence: CSARVSGQDTQYF.

This clonotype showed up many times. In nucleotides, the CDR3 is TGTGCCAGCAGCCGGGACCGCTCCTACGAGCAGTACTTC. Amino acids: CASSRDRSYEQYF. The chain combines TRBV5-4 with TRBJ2-7, with D perhaps TRBD1 or TRBD2 (5 bases each). The germline V gene has CDR1 SGHNT and CDR2 YYREEE (reference sequence). This CDR3 contains 13 residues. Between the trimmed V and J ends, which lost 4 bases and 0 bases, there was a span of 8 bases.

There are a few counts of this clonotype. This chain links TRBV19 with TRBJ1-2; 7 nucleotides line up with TRBD1. There are 12 residues in the CDR3. In germline, CDR1 is LNHDA, CDR2 SQIVND (reference sequence). The V segment lost 6 bases and the J segment 4 bases; nucleotides outside the gene matches: 2. The CDR3 nucleotides are TGTGCCAGTAGAAGGGGGCCCTATGGCTACACCTTC. Amino acids: CASRRGPYGYTF. The full variable domain, in which reference TRBV19 and TRBJ1-2 provide the parts outside the CDR3, is DGGITQSPKYLFRKEGQNVTLSCEQNLNHDAMYWYRQDPGQGLRLIYYSQIVNDFQKGDIAEGYSVSREKKESFPLTVTSAQKNPTAFYLCASRRGPYGYTFGSGTRLTVV.

In its sample, this clonotype was seen a few times. The chain has TRBV5-1 and TRBJ1-4, with D hard to call. The CDR3 is 17 amino acids. From germline, CDR1 is SGHRS and CDR2 YFSETQ. Trimming pared 4 bases from V and 5 bases from J, leaving 21 bases between. This chain's CDR3 is CASSILPVGSANEKLFF. The CDR3 DNA reads as TGCGCCAGCAGCATTCTTCCGGTGGGGTCCGCGAATGAAAAACTGTTTTTT.